Listed below are T cell receptor beta chains from one sample, sequenced in a study of T cell changes during pregnancy in multiple sclerosis. The method was immunoSEQ multiplex PCR; TCRdb's version includes in-frame clones alone and lacks a portion of them. There are roughly 110,000 clones in the sample; about 90% occur only once, and around 1.6% lies in the top ten. The sequenced sample was peripheral blood, obtained before pregnancy. The receptors derive from a female donor with multiple sclerosis, enrolled in a pregnancy study. Each CDR3 is given with its conserved first and last residue. The order of the fields is V gene, CDR3 protein.

TRBV5-1	CASSLARFGQETGRGF
TRBV2	CASSVGTSRYEQYF
TRBV11-3	CASSLGKWTGSSYEQYF
TRBV27	CASSSSTGVNTEAFF
TRBV6-1	CASMDRVNYGYTF
TRBV7-9	CASSLSGASNYGYTF
TRBV4-1	CASSPRPASGMYTGELFF
TRBV28	CASNPTGYNEQFF
TRBV19	CASSPIHSPLHF
TRBV11-3	CASSVTGVAGQETQYF
TRBV4-2	CASSQGLAGEPGELFF
TRBV9	CASSSLAGYLETQYF
TRBV5-6	CASSPIRGAEQYF
TRBV15	CATSSLEGTSGANEQFF
TRBV19	CASSLIRLTGEGEKLFF
TRBV6-6	CASTTIRQGYTEAFF
TRBV7-9	CASSLELQGGETQYF
TRBV18	CASSPRDRMNTEAFF
TRBV7-9	CASSSIPGGSKNEQFF
TRBV2	CASRGQPISGNTIYF
TRBV29-1	CSALTGGESWTNEKLFF
TRBV23-1	CASSQSGTGPDTQYF
TRBV5-4	CASSFPTGGVETQYF
TRBV9	CASSGRTGSNYGYTF
TRBV6-4	CASSAMEDTEAFF
TRBV7-7	CASSKTGVGQETQYF
TRBV10-3	CAISEGKLAGETYHNEQFF
TRBV5-6	CASSFDLWGAGANVLTF
TRBV7-3	CASSPDSPTGELFF
TRBV6-1	CASSRLGLDTGELFF
TRBV23-1	CASRLTGLQETQYF
TRBV11-3	CASSSRGGGEQFF
TRBV18	CASSPRLAGGPLVNEQFF
TRBV28	CASSSRTSDAYNEQFF
TRBV5-4	CASSVRQGYEQYF
TRBV4-3	CASSQDQGQGYGYTF
TRBV6-5	CASSTGQGSWHEQYF
TRBV15	CATSRDKGSSDSGANVLTF
TRBV5-4	CASSLGGTRAETQYF
TRBV5-1	CASSGGQDNTEAFF